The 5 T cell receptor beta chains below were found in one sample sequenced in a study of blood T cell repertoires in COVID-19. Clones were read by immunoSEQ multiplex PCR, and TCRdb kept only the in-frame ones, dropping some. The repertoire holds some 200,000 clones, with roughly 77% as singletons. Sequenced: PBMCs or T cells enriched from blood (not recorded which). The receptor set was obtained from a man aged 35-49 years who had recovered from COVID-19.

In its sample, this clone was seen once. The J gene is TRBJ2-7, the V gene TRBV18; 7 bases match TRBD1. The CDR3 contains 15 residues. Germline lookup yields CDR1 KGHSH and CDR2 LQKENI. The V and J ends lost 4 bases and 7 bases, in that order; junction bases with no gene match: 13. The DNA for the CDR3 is TGTGCCAGCTCACTACAGAGTTCCGGGACAGATGAGCAGTACTTC. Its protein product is CASSLQSSGTDEQYF.

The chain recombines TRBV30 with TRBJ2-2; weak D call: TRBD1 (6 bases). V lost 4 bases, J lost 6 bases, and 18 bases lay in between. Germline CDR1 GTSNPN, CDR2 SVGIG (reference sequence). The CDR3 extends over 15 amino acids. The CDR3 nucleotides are TGTGCCTGGAAGAATCAGGGGATCTTGTCCGGGGAGCTGTTTTTT. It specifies CAWKNQGILSGELFF. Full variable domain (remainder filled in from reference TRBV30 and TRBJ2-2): SQTIHQWPATLVQPVGSPLSLECTVEGTSNPNLYWYRQAAGRGLQLLFYSVGIGQISSEVPQNLSASRPQDRQFILSSKKLLLSDSGFYLCAWKNQGILSGELFFGEGSRLTVL.

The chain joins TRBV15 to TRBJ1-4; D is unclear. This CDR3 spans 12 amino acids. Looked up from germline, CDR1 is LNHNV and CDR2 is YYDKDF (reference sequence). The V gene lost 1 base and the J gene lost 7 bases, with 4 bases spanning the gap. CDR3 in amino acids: CATSRAGEKLFF. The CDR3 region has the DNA TGTGCCACCAGCAGAGCGGGTGAAAAACTGTTTTTT.

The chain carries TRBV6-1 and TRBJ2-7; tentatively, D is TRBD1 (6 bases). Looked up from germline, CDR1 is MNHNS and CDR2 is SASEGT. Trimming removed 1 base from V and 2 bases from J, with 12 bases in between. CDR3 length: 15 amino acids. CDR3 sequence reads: CASSEGTAATYEQYF. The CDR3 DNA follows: TGTGCCAGCAGTGAAGGGACAGCTGCCACCTACGAGCAGTACTTC.

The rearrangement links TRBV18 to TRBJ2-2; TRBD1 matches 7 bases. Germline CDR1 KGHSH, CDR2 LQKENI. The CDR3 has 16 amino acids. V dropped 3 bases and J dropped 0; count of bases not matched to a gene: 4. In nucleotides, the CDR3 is TGTGCCAGCTCACCTACGGACAGGTCGAACACCGGGGAGCTGTTTTTT. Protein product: CASSPTDRSNTGELFF.